This T cell receptor beta chain was identified during a study of blood T cell repertoires in COVID-19 (dated by TCRdb to the early 2020s). Regarding the research as a whole: Recovered participants in ImmuneRACE Cohort 3 were defined by two consecutive negative NP/OP PCR tests, clearance by a healthcare professional, or resolution of symptoms. Collaborator samples came from the United States, Italy and Spain and covered acute and convalescent phases of COVID-19. Sample metadata almost always included a de-identified subject ID, COVID-19 status, age in years and sex. Samples were obtained from the ongoing ImmuneRACE study (first 160 participants) and from 1,254 subjects provided by 6 global collaborators. The material from the prospective study consisted of cDNA or gDNA derived from T cells, B-cell-depleted T cells, or PBMCs. Subjects who had been exposed to COVID-19, were actively infected with it, or had recovered from it provided the deeply sampled blood TCRbeta repertoires that made up the dataset. Where HLA class I and class II types were available, the types were taken from metadata supplied by the sample provider, not from assay-based typing. A freely available public database, intended as a resource for researchers studying the immune response to SARS-CoV-2, is where the repertoires were released.

The investigation overall reported the following: The quantity of clinical and demographic metadata differed by source and by participant and was supplied without curation.

This clone was observed once. Its antigen remains unidentified. No qualities accompany the bases; no much larger clone lies one base away. V is cut back by 4 bases and J by 0 bases, with 7 bases in the junction unmatched. The CDR3 has 17 amino acids, counting the end cysteine and phenylalanine. The DNA shown is the 51-base CDR3, in frame from base 1. The CDR1 and CDR2 encoded by the germline V gene (reference sequence) are SEHNR and FQNEAQ. TCRbeta CDR3 regions were amplified from genomic DNA by means of the immunoSEQ Assay, a bias-controlled multiplex PCR. Under the source paper's analysis protocol: The number of nucleated cells in each sample was estimated from the amplification of reference gene primers within the assay. To quantify the absolute abundance of each unique TCRbeta CDR3 rearrangement, sequence reads were collapsed and filtered. For each sample, productive Simpson clonality was calculated as the square root of Simpson's diversity index across productive rearrangements. The clones in this table, taken by TCRdb from immuneACCESS, are in-frame only. Not every clone is retained; where verified, under half of the shortfall comes from an unresolved V gene, and the cause of the rest is unknown. The DNA gave D and trimming, while V, J and clone size come from that table. Counted in this sample were hundreds of thousands of clones; roughly nine tenths of them appeared once. The ten largest account for roughly 3.2% of the sample.

In the prospective study, participants were about 18 to 95 years old, resided in about two dozen geographic areas of the United States, and were enrolled through a virtual design. Cohort assignment in the prospective study relied on participant-reported clinical history from a screening survey and a study questionnaire. In the prospective study, whole blood, serum and a nasopharyngeal or oropharyngeal swab were collected from each participant by mobile phlebotomists. Over an approximately 2-month period, participants in the prospective study had the option of providing additional blood draws and questionnaires. Before DNA extraction, blood samples from the prospective study were shipped at room temperature or frozen.

The chain is made from TRBV7-9 and TRBJ1-3; a stretch of 9 junction bases matches TRBD1. The specimen was PBMCs or T cells enriched from blood (not recorded which). The sequence derives from a woman aged 45-60 years in a cohort exposed to, infected with or recovered from COVID-19 (not recorded which). Here the CDR3 is given as CASSYGTGHISGNTIYF. Here is the DNA: TGTGCCAGCAGCTACGGGACAGGGCACATCTCTGGAAACACCATATATTTT.